Listed here are 18 T cell receptor beta chains from one sample, sequenced in a study of T cells in Graves' hyperthyroidism and ophthalmopathy. Using RNA transcripts as the source, TCR beta CDR3 regions were amplified. An initial round of RT-PCR targeting the TCR CDR3 relied on the HTBI primer set. TCRdb reprocessed the multiplex PCR reads with MiXCR, giving one entry per CDR3 protein. The sample holds roughly 710,000 distinct CDR3 sequences; just over 35% are singletons and the top ten take around a third. Sequences were obtained from blood. These receptors came from a woman between 40 and 50 years old with Graves' hyperthyroidism.

This clonotype was counted a single time. Given a much more abundant clone one base away, this may be a read error. The chain is built from TRBV6-1 and TRBJ2-2, with a weak D call TRBD1 (6 bases). The DNA end is more similar to TRBJ1-3, so the J call may be wrong. CDR1 and CDR2 (germline): MNHNS, SASEGT. The CDR3 has 14 amino acids. CDR3 in DNA: TGTACCAGCAGTGAAACGACAGGTGGAAACACCATATATTTT. This codes for CTSSETTGGNTIYF.

This clonotype was counted at least ten times. The V gene is TRBV7-9, the J gene TRBJ2-7; D is unclear. Germline V gene sequence: CDR1 SEHNR, CDR2 FQNEAQ (reference sequence). CDR3 size: 12 residues. Trimming removed 3 bases at V and 3 bases at J, with 6 bases between. CDR3 protein: CASSLSHYEQYF. The CDR3 DNA reads as TGTGCCAGCAGCTTGTCCCACTACGAGCAGTACTTC.

This clonotype appeared a few times. The chain is built from TRBV25-1 and TRBJ2-7, with D possibly TRBD1 on 6 matching bases. This CDR3 region has 18 residues. Germline V gene lookup returns CDR1 MGHDK and CDR2 SYGVNS. The germline V and J ends were trimmed by 3 bases and 4 bases, with 25 bases remaining between them. CDR3 sequence (DNA): TGTGCCAGCAGTGATGCTAACCGGGACATCGGACGCTCATACGAGCAGTACTTC. It is translated as CASSDANRDIGRSYEQYF.

The chain links TRBV10-3 to TRBJ2-2, with 9 bases aligning to TRBD1. CDR1 and CDR2 from the germline V gene are ENHRY and SYGVKD. The ends lost 6 bases at V and 7 bases at J; junction bases unmatched: 6. CDR3 size: 14 residues. The CDR3 reads CAIRLGDRDGELFF. The CDR3 bases are TGTGCCATCAGGCTGGGGGACAGGGACGGGGAGCTGTTTTTT.

A word on this clonotype: A much larger clone differs from this one at a single base, so this may be a read error. The chain recombines TRBV9 with TRBJ1-1; the D gene is possibly TRBD1 (6 bases). CDR1 and CDR2 from the germline V gene are SGDLS and YYNGEE. V was shortened by 3 bases and J by 1 base, with 10 bases between the two germline ends. CDR3 length: 14 amino acids. CDR3 sequence reads: CASSGGGENTEAFF. CDR3 in DNA: TGTGCCAGCAGCGGAGGGGGGGAGAACACTGAAGCTTTCTTT.

The chain has TRBV14 and TRBJ1-2; the match to TRBD1 covers 8 bases. V trimming: 4 bases; J trimming: 8 bases; junction bases outside the gene matches: 9. Germline CDR1 is SGHDN and CDR2 is FVKESK. This CDR3 has 14 residues. The CDR3 is CASSRRTGPEGYTF. The CDR3 DNA is TGTGCCAGCAGCCGAAGGACAGGGCCGGAGGGCTACACCTTC. Together with reference TRBV14 and TRBJ1-2, the CDR3 gives the full variable domain: EAGVTQFPSHSVIEKGQTVTLRCDPISGHDNLYWYRRVMGKEIKFLLHFVKESKQDESGMPNNRFLAERTGGTYSTLKVQPAELEDSGVYFCASSRRTGPEGYTFGSGTRLTVV.

There are many counts of this clonotype. One end of the junction is discordant with germline, which a read error may explain. The chain carries TRBV19 and TRBJ1-1; a weak D match, TRBD1 (6 bases). The CDR3 totals 13 residues. Germline V gene data show CDR1 as LNHDA and CDR2 as SQIVND (reference sequence). CDR3 region: CASSRGQNTEAFF. CDR3 nucleotides: TGCGCCAGCAGTCGGGGGCAGAACACTGAAGCTTTCTTT. Using reference TRBV19 and TRBJ1-1 for the parts outside the CDR3, the full variable domain is DGGITQSPKYLFRKEGQNVTLSCEQNLNHDAMYWYRQDPGQGLRLIYYSQIVNDFQKGDIAEGYSVSREKKESFPLTVTSAQKNPTAFYLCASSRGQNTEAFFGQGTRLTVV.

Comments on this clonotype: Germline and junction disagree at one end, which may indicate a read error. The rearrangement uses TRBV7-9 and TRBJ1-1; no firm D call. This CDR3 comprises 13 residues. Germline V gives CDR1 SEHNR, CDR2 FQNEAQ (reference sequence). In DNA form, the CDR3 reads TGTGCCAGCAACTTAGAAGTGCTCACTGAAGCTTTCTTT. It encodes CASNLEVLTEAFF.

The rearrangement uses TRBV7-9 and TRBJ1-2; D is ambiguous. The V and J ends lost 6 bases and 1 base respectively, with 15 bases between them. The CDR3 is 15 residues long. Germline V lookup: CDR1 SEHNR, CDR2 FQNEAQ (reference sequence). The CDR3 is CASSSGRLLNYGYTF. The CDR3 DNA follows: TGTGCCAGCAGTTCAGGCAGGCTACTTAACTATGGCTACACCTTC.

This clonotype was seen more than once but under ten times. The V call is TRBV6-4, the J call TRBJ2-7; 9 nucleotides agree with TRBD2. Trimming cost V 6 bases and J 6 bases; bases outside gene matches: 9. The CDR3 covers 14 residues. Germline CDR1 MRHNA, CDR2 SNTAGT. The CDR3 DNA sequence: TGTGCCAGCAGCCGTGGGACTAGCTATCGCGAGCAGTACTTC. This sequence encodes CASSRGTSYREQYF.

This clonotype was counted many times. The gene calls are TRBV4-1 and TRBJ2-5; D ambiguous. V lost 0 bases and J 4 bases, leaving 9 bases between the germline ends. The CDR3 sequence is 14 residues long. CDR1 and CDR2 from the germline V gene are MGHRA and YSYEKL. The CDR3 nucleotides are TGCGCCAGCAGCCAAGATCGAAGTCGAGAGACCCAGTACTTC. It yields the protein CASSQDRSRETQYF.

The chain couples TRBV6-2 or TRBV6-3 to TRBJ1-5; the match to TRBD1 covers 9 bases. Germline assignment: CDR1 MNHEY and CDR2 SVGEGT. This CDR3 has 17 residues. The V and J ends lost 2 bases and 0 bases, in that order; junction bases with no gene match: 5. CDR3 protein: CASSYADRGLSNQPQHF. The CDR3, as DNA: TGTGCCAGCAGTTACGCGGACAGGGGACTTAGCAATCAGCCCCAGCATTTT.

This clonotype was seen a handful of times. V usage is TRBV9 and J usage is TRBJ2-2; 12 nucleotides align to TRBD2. Germline loops: CDR1 SGDLS, CDR2 YYNGEE. This CDR3 contains 17 residues. The J segment lost 5 bases and the V segment lost 0 bases, leaving 5 bases of the junction unmatched. The CDR3, as DNA: TGTGCCAGCAGCGTAGAGCTAGCGGGAGGGGTAACCGGGGAGCTGTTTTTT. Protein: CASSVELAGGVTGELFF.

This chain joins TRBV30 and TRBJ1-2; D gene unclear. V was clipped by 4 bases and J by 8 bases, with 11 bases between them. The CDR3 is 11 residues long. Germline CDR1 and CDR2: GTSNPN and SVGIG (reference sequence). Written as DNA, the CDR3 is TGTGCCTGGATATCTTGGGAGGGCTACACCTTC. Its protein is CAWISWEGYTF.

In this sample, this clonotype turned up many times. The genes are TRBV2 and TRBJ1-1, with a possible D match to TRBD1 (5 bases). The germline V gene encodes CDR1 SNHLY and CDR2 FYNNEI. Trimming cost V 4 bases and J 0 bases, with 12 bases left between them. The CDR3 spans 15 residues. CDR3 in amino acids: CASSGTGGMNTEAFF. In DNA, the CDR3 is TGTGCCAGCAGTGGAACGGGGGGGATGAACACTGAAGCTTTCTTT.

At least ten counts were recorded for this clonotype. The gene calls are TRBV10-3 and TRBJ2-7; D tentatively fits TRBD1 or TRBD2 (6 bases each). V lost 0 bases, J lost 7 bases, and 13 bases lay in between. Germline V lookup: CDR1 ENHRY, CDR2 SYGVKD. There are 14 residues in the CDR3. The CDR3, as DNA: TGTGCCATCAGTGAGTCAGGGGGGAAGGGAGAGCAGTACTTC. Protein product: CAISESGGKGEQYF.

The chain links TRBV24-1 to TRBJ1-1; TRBD1 might be the D (6 bases). CDR3 length: 15 residues. CDR1 KGHDR and CDR2 SFDVKD come from the germline V gene. Trimming removed 6 bases at V and 4 bases at J, with 17 bases between. For the CDR3, the DNA is TGTGCCACCAGTTACTCGATCGGGGGCAGCACTGAAGCTTTCTTT. This translates into CATSYSIGGSTEAFF.

The chain is built from TRBV12-3 or TRBV12-4 and TRBJ1-1; D is uncertain. With 4 bases removed from V and 3 bases from J, the gap between germline ends came to 9 bases. The CDR3 extends over 13 amino acids. The CDR3 DNA follows: TGTGCCAGCAGTTGGCAGGAGTACACTGAAGCTTTCTTT. This codes for CASSWQEYTEAFF.